This T cell receptor beta chain was sequenced for a study of T cell responses to AZD1222 COVID-19 vaccine. General study results and limits: None of the repertoires were sampled until the peak T cell response had passed. Within unmutated variant regions lay the reported targets of nearly half of spike-specific TCRs. The number of AZD1222 recipients seropositive at baseline was only 6 or 7.

The CDR3 is made up of 13 amino acids. From germline, CDR1 is KGHSH and CDR2 LQKENI. Trimming removed 3 bases from V and 15 bases from J, with 18 bases in between. A note on this clone: The antigen is undetermined.

TCRdb keeps only in-frame clones here, not all; method: immunoSEQ multiplex PCR. Of roughly 150,000 clones in the sample, roughly nine tenths are singletons; the top ten hold roughly 1.9%. The receptor comes from an adult in good health. V gene TRBV18 combines with J gene TRBJ2-1; D possibly corresponds to TRBD1 (5 bases). This sample comprised peripheral blood, obtained on day 0 of AZD1222 vaccination. As DNA, the CDR3 is TGTGCCAGCTCACCGCGGACGGACCAGGGCGGGTTCTTC. Translating it yields CASSPRTDQGGFF.